This T cell receptor beta chain was found in a study of T cells in Graves' hyperthyroidism and ophthalmopathy. The CDR3 regions of TCR beta were amplified from RNA transcripts. When the TCR CDR3 underwent first-round RT-PCR, the HTBI primer set was used. TCRdb reprocessed the multiplex PCR reads via MiXCR and lists one record per CDR3 protein. The sample records approximately 300,000 distinct CDR3 sequences, around a sixth being singletons. The V gene lost 5 bases and the J gene lost 2 bases, with 13 bases spanning the gap. CDR3 size: 13 residues. Germline CDR1 reads DFQATT; CDR2 reads SNEGSKA (reference sequence).

The clonotype comes from a man aged 25-40 years with Graves' hyperthyroidism. Specimen: blood. This chain connects TRBV20-1 to TRBJ2-7; D assignment may be TRBD1 or TRBD2 (5 bases each). The CDR3 DNA reads TGCAGTGCTTCGGGACCTAAAACCTACGAGCAGTACTTC. Protein product: CSASGPKTYEQYF.